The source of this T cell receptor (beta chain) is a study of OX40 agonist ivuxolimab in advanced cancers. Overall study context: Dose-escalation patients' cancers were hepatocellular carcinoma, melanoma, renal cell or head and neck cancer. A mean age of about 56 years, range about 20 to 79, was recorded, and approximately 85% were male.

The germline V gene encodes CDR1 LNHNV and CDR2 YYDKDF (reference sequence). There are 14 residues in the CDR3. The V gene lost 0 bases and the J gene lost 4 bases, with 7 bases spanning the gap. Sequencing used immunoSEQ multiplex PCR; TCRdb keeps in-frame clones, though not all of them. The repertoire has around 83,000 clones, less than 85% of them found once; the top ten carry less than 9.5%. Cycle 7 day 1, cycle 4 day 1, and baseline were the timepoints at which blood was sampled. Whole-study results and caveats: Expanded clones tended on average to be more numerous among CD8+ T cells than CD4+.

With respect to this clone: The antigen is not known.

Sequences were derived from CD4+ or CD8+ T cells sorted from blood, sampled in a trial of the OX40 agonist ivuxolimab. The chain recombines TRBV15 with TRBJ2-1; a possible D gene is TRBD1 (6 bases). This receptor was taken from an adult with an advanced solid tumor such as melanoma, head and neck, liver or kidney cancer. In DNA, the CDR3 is TGTGCCACCAGCAGAGAAACAGGGTACAATGAGCAGTTCTTC. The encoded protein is CATSRETGYNEQFF.